This is a list of T cell receptor beta chains from one sample in a study of CD8+ T cells in alopecia areata. Sequencing used immunoSEQ multiplex PCR; TCRdb keeps in-frame clones, though not all of them. The table includes around 100,000 clones, around 84% detected once. Sample: CD8+ T cells sorted from blood, taken between weeks 30 and 35, from a patient treated with tofacitinib. Receptors originate from a human donor with alopecia areata. CDR3s include the opening cysteine and the closing phenylalanine or tryptophan.

TRBV2 | 18 | CASSEPRGGSGRDNEQFF
TRBV27 | 14 | CASNGAGGYNEQFF
TRBV27 | 15 | CASSPDRAISYEQYF
TRBV27 | 15 | CASSRMGTGEDEQFF
TRBV19 | 14 | CASSPDRTLYEQYF
TRBV18 | 15 | CASSPGSRGSYEQYF
TRBV7-9 | 15 | CASSAADIRTDTQYF
TRBV9 | 16 | CASSPRDRGPTDTQYF
TRBV12-5 | 13 | CASGPGAHYGYTF
TRBV5-1 | 16 | CASSHYSAGVRDEQYF
TRBV7-9 | 13 | CASSQPRGDGYTF
TRBV5-6 | 11 | CASSLGGGYTF
TRBV7-8 | 14 | CASSFGVPTDTQYF
TRBV11-1 | 12 | CASSFNRGELFF
TRBV29-1 | 13 | CSVEEDRPYEQYF
TRBV27 | 11 | CASRTGYEQYF
TRBV29-1 | 13 | CSVLGGASYEQYF
TRBV5-1 | 13 | CASSVITGDEQYF
TRBV4-1 | 16 | CASSQLDRLEEETQYF
TRBV4-1 | 15 | CASSLRLAEPYEQYF
TRBV29-1 | 14 | CSGRTEGTTGELFF
TRBV7-9 | 12 | CASSLQGHEQYF
TRBV7-9 | 14 | CASSHRSPPKEQYF
TRBV2 | 11 | CADLRDNEQFF
TRBV15 | 15 | CATSIQGKGADGYTF
TRBV6-5 | 15 | CASSYSLAITDTQYF
TRBV29-1 | 11 | CSVRDINEQFF
TRBV14 | 16 | CASSQDRDPPYNEQFF